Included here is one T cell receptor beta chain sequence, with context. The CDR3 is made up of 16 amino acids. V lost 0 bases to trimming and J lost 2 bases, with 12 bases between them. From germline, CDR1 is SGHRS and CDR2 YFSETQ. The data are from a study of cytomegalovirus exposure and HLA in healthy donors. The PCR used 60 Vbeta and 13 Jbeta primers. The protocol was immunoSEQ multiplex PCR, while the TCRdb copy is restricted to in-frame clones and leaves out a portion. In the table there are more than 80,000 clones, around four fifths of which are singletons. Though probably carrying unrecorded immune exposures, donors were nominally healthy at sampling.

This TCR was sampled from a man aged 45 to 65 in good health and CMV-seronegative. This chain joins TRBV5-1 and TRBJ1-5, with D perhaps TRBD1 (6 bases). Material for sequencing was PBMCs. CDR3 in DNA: TGCGCCAGCAGCTTGGAGGGCAGGGGAGGCAATCAGCCCCAGCATTTT. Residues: CASSLEGRGGNQPQHF.